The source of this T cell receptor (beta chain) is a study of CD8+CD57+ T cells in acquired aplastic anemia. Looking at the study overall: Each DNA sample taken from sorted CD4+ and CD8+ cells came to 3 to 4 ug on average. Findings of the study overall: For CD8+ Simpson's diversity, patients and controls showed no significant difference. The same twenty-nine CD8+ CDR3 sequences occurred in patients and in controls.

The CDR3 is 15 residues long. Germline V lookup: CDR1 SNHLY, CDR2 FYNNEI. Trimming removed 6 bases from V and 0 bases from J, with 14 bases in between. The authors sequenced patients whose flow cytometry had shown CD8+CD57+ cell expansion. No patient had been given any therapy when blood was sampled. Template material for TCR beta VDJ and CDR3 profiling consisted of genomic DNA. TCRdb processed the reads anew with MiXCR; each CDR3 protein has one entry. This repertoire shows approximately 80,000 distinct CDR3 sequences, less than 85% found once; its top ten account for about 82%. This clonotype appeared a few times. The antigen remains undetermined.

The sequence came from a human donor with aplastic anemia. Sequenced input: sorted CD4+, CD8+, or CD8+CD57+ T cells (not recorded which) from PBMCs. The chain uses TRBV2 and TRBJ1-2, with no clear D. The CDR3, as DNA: TGTGCCAGCAGCCATCAGTACTCAGCTAACTATGGCTACACCTTC. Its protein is CASSHQYSANYGYTF.